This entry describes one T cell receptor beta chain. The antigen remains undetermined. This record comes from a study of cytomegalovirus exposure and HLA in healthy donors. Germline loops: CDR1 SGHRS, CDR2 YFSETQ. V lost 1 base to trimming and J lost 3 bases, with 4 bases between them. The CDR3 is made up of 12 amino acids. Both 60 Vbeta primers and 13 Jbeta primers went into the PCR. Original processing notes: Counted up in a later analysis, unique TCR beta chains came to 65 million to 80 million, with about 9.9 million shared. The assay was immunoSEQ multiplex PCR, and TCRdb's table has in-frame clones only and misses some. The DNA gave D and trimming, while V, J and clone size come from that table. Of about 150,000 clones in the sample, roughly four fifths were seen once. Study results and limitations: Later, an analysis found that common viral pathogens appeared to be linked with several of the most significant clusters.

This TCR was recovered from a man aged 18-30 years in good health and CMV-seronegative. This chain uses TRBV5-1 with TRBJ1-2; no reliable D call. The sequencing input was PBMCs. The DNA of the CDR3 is TGCGCCAGCAGCTTGCCGGACTATGGCTACACCTTC. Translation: CASSLPDYGYTF. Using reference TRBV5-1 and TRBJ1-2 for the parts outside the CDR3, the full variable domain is KAGVTQTPRYLIKTRGQQVTLSCSPISGHRSVSWYQQTPGQGLQFLFEYFSETQRNKGNFPGRFSGRQFSNSRSEMNVSTLELGDSALYLCASSLPDYGYTFGSGTRLTVV.